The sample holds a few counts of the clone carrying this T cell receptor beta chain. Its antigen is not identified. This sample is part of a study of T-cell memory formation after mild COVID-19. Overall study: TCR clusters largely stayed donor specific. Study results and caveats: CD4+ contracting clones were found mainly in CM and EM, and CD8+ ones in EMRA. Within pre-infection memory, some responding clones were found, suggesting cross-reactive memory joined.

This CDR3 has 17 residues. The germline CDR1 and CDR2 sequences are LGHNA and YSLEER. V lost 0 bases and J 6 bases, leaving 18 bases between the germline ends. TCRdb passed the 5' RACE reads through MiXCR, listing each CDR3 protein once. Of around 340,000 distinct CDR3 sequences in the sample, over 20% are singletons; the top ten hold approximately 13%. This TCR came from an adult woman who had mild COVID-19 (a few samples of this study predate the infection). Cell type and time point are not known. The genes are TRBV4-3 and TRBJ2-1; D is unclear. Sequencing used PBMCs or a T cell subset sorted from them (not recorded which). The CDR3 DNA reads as TGCGCCAGCAGCCAAGACTCGTTGGGTGCGGAGATCAATGAGCAGTTCTTC. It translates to CASSQDSLGAEINEQFF.